This T cell receptor (beta chain) was recovered during a study of blood T cell repertoires in COVID-19. Assignment of participants to cohorts was predicated upon participant-reported clinical history. Donors in Cohort 3 who had recovered were those with two negative PCRs, healthcare professional clearance, or resolution of their symptoms. Assay: immunoSEQ multiplex PCR; the TCRdb copy retains only in-frame clones and omits some. The sample records 300,000 to 350,000 clones, over 80% being singletons. V was trimmed by 3 bases and J by 4 bases, leaving 9 bases between them. The CDR3 loop spans 13 amino acids. Per germline, CDR1 KGHSH and CDR2 LQKENI.

The chain has TRBV18 and TRBJ1-1; D might be TRBD1 (5 bases). The sample consisted of PBMCs or T cells enriched from blood (not recorded which). The TCR comes from a man younger than 40 who had recovered from COVID-19. In nucleotides, the CDR3 is TGTGCCAGCTCACCGCTTGACAGCACTGAAGCTTTCTTT. Its protein is CASSPLDSTEAFF.